The 28 T cell receptor beta chains below were found in one sample sequenced in a study of blood T cell repertoires in COVID-19. TCRdb keeps only in-frame clones here, not all; method: immunoSEQ multiplex PCR. The sample lists around 260,000 clones; 86% were seen once. Specimen: peripheral blood. These receptors were taken from a man younger than 35 with active or convalescent COVID-19.

This clone was counted between two and nine times. V is TRBV19 and J is TRBJ1-1; D is perhaps TRBD1 (5 bases). In germline, CDR1 is LNHDA, CDR2 SQIVND (reference sequence). The V end lost 4 bases, the J end lost 5 bases, and 14 bases lay between the germline ends. The CDR3 covers 14 residues. The CDR3 region has the DNA TGTGCCAGTAGTAGGGGCCCACCTGGGACTGAAGCTTTCTTT. Translating it yields CASSRGPPGTEAFF.

The CDR3 is CASTSDSPYEQYF. Here the CDR3 DNA reads TGTGCCAGCACCTCAGACAGCCCCTACGAGCAGTACTTC. The genes are TRBV28 and TRBJ2-7, with D maybe TRBD1 (5 bases). The germline gives CDR1 MDHEN, CDR2 SYDVKM. The length of the CDR3 is 13 residues. V lost 7 bases and J 2 bases, leaving 12 bases between the germline ends.

This chain uses TRBV24-1 with TRBJ2-7; 11 nucleotides line up with TRBD2. The V gene end was trimmed by 3 bases and the J gene end by 3 bases; junction bases not matched to a gene: 9. The CDR3 is 17 residues long. The germline CDR1 and CDR2 sequences are KGHDR and SFDVKD. CDR3 residues: CATSDTATGTSGYEQYF. CDR3 coding DNA: TGTGCCACCAGTGATACAGCTACCGGGACTAGCGGCTACGAGCAGTACTTC.

The chain is built from TRBV25-1 and TRBJ1-1, with D perhaps TRBD1 (6 bases). V was pared by 2 bases and J by 7 bases, with 11 bases between. CDR1 is MGHDK and CDR2 is SYGVNS in the germline V gene. The CDR3 loop spans 13 amino acids. CDR3 sequence reads: CASSENTGFEAFF. CDR3 DNA: TGTGCCAGCAGTGAAAATACAGGGTTTGAAGCTTTCTTT.

The chain recombines TRBV19 with TRBJ1-2; 7 positions match TRBD1. CDR1 is LNHDA and CDR2 is SQIVND in the germline V gene (reference sequence). The CDR3 totals 17 residues. The V gene end was trimmed by 6 bases and the J gene end by 0 bases; junction bases not matched to a gene: 13. CDR3 nucleotides: TGTGCCAGTAGCCGTCCACAGGGGCCCCAGACTAACTATGGCTACACCTTC. Amino acids: CASSRPQGPQTNYGYTF.

This clone was counted once. This chain uses TRBV18 with TRBJ2-5; 8 bases agree with TRBD2. This CDR3 spans 14 amino acids. The J segment lost 2 bases and the V segment lost 3 bases, leaving 2 bases of the junction unmatched. CDR1 and CDR2 from the germline V gene are KGHSH and LQKENI. Here the CDR3 DNA reads TGTGCCAGCTCACCTCCTAGCGGGCAAGAGACCCAGTACTTC. This gives the protein CASSPPSGQETQYF. Based on the CDR3 plus reference TRBV18 and TRBJ2-5, the full variable domain is NAGVMQNPRHLVRRRGQEARLRCSPMKGHSHVYWYRQLPEEGLKFMVYLQKENIIDESGMPKERFSAEFPKEGPSILRIQQVVRGDSAAYFCASSPPSGQETQYFGPGTRLLVL.

The J gene is TRBJ2-2, the V gene TRBV3-1 (or the pseudogene TRBV3-2), with 9 bases that match TRBD1. After removal of 0 bases from V and 4 bases from J, the junction contained 12 bases not matched to a gene. CDR1 and CDR2 (germline): LGHDT, YNNKEL (reference sequence). This CDR3 is built from 19 residues. The CDR3 DNA reads as TGTGCCAGCAGCCAAGAACAGGGGGCGTGGGACTATAGCACCGGGGAGCTGTTTTTT. It specifies CASSQEQGAWDYSTGELFF.

The chain employs TRBV4-3 and TRBJ1-4; D gene uncertain. Germline CDR1 and CDR2: LGHNA and YSLEER. Trimming cost V 4 bases and J 7 bases, with 10 bases left between them. The CDR3 length is 13 residues. This chain's CDR3 is CASSPRPGEKLFF. The CDR3 DNA is TGCGCCAGCAGCCCCCGGCCGGGTGAAAAACTGTTTTTT.

The chain joins TRBV19 to TRBJ1-1; D unclear. Per the germline V gene, CDR1 is LNHDA and CDR2 is SQIVND (reference sequence). This CDR3 is built from 14 residues. Trimming shortened V by 1 base and J by 3 bases, and 9 bases separated the two germline ends. CDR3 in DNA: TGTGCCAGTAGTATAGGCAGCGGAGACACTGAAGCTTTCTTT. This codes for CASSIGSGDTEAFF.

The V gene is TRBV9, the J gene TRBJ2-7, with D perhaps TRBD1 (5 bases). The CDR3 is 13 amino acids. Trimming cost V 3 bases and J 0 bases, with 7 bases left between them. Germline-derived CDR1 and CDR2 are SGDLS and YYNGEE. CDR3 sequence (DNA): TGTGCCAGCAGCGCAGACAGCTCCTACGAGCAGTACTTC. It translates to CASSADSSYEQYF.

The rearrangement uses TRBV18 and TRBJ1-3, with D unclear. CDR3 size: 15 residues. V shed 0 bases and J shed 2 bases, with 8 bases lying between them. CDR1 KGHSH and CDR2 LQKENI come from the germline V gene. The CDR3 sequence is CASSPPGSPGNTIYF. The CDR3 DNA reads TGTGCCAGCTCACCACCGGGTAGCCCTGGAAACACCATATATTTT.

V gene TRBV6-6 combines with J gene TRBJ2-2, with D tentatively TRBD1 (5 bases). Germline lookup yields CDR1 MNHNY and CDR2 SVGAGI (reference sequence). The CDR3 extends over 15 amino acids. Deletions cut 6 bases from V and 3 bases from J, with 14 bases between. CDR3 in amino acids: CASRATDSDTGELFF. CDR3 sequence (DNA): TGTGCCAGCAGAGCGACAGATTCCGACACCGGGGAGCTGTTTTTT.

The chain combines TRBV3-1 (or the pseudogene TRBV3-2) with TRBJ2-7; TRBD2 agrees at 8 bases. In germline, CDR1 is LGHDT, CDR2 YNNKEL (reference sequence). J was trimmed by 1 base and V by 4 bases; bases with no gene match: 12. The CDR3 has 17 residues. The CDR3 protein is CASSPGVAGPLSYEQYF. Written as DNA, the CDR3 is TGTGCCAGCAGCCCCGGGGTAGCGGGACCCCTATCCTACGAGCAGTACTTC.

As for this clone: Other DNA variants within this sample encode the same CDR3. This chain connects TRBV11-2 to TRBJ2-3; D gene uncertain. The CDR3 extends over 14 amino acids. CDR1 and CDR2 (germline): SGHAT, FQNNGV. The V and J ends lost 5 bases and 2 bases respectively, with 11 bases between them. As DNA, the CDR3 is TGTGCCAGCAGCCACCGGGTAGCCACAGATACGCAGTATTTT. Encoded protein: CASSHRVATDTQYF.

The genes are TRBV27 and TRBJ2-1, with a tentative D call TRBD1 (6 bases). The CDR3 is 15 residues long. Germline V gene lookup returns CDR1 MNHEY and CDR2 SMNVEV (reference sequence). The germline V and J ends were trimmed by 3 bases and 5 bases, with 14 bases remaining between them. CDR3 DNA sequence: TGTGCCAGCAGTTTGATCAGGGGTCCTCACAATGAGCAGTTCTTC. Encoded protein: CASSLIRGPHNEQFF.

A single count supports this clone. The J gene is TRBJ1-6, the V gene TRBV14, with D possibly TRBD1 on 5 matching bases. The ends were cut back, 4 bases at V and 12 bases at J, with 13 bases in the middle. CDR1 and CDR2 from the germline V gene are SGHDN and FVKESK. The CDR3 contains 13 residues. The CDR3 bases are TGTGCCAGCAGCCTGTCCCCCGGGGGACCCCTCCACTTT. Translated, it gives CASSLSPGGPLHF.

V usage is TRBV19 and J usage is TRBJ1-6, with TRBD1 as a possible D gene (6 bases). V lost 7 bases and J 4 bases, leaving 8 bases between the germline ends. Germline CDR1 and CDR2: LNHDA and SQIVND (reference sequence). CDR3 length: 13 residues. CDR3 DNA sequence: TGTGCCAGTAAAGGACAGTATAATTCACCCCTCCACTTT. As protein: CASKGQYNSPLHF.

The chain joins TRBV9 to TRBJ2-2; 13 bases agree with TRBD2. CDR1 and CDR2 (germline): SGDLS, YYNGEE. The CDR3 contains 18 residues. Germline trimming cut 3 bases from V and 4 bases from J; bases unmatched to any gene: 9. The CDR3 nucleotides are TGTGCCAGCAGCGCACCGGGACTAGCGGGATCGGGCACCGGGGAGCTGTTTTTT. Translating gives CASSAPGLAGSGTGELFF.

V usage is TRBV2 and J usage is TRBJ2-7; 7 bases match TRBD2. Losses at the gene ends were 4 bases for V and 3 bases for J; bases not matched to a gene: 3. This CDR3 has 13 amino acids. The germline V gene encodes CDR1 SNHLY and CDR2 FYNNEI. Written as DNA, the CDR3 is TGTGCCAGCAGTGGGGAGGGATACTACGAGCAGTACTTC. This gives the protein CASSGEGYYEQYF. Drawing the rest from reference TRBV2 and TRBJ2-7, the complete variable domain is EPEVTQTPSHQVTQMGQEVILRCVPISNHLYFYWYRQILGQKVEFLVSFYNNEISEKSEIFDDQFSVERPDGSNFTLKIRSTKLEDSAMYFCASSGEGYYEQYFGPGTRLTVT.

In nucleotides, the CDR3 is TGTGCCAGCAGCTTGTATTTACAGGTACCCACTGAAGCTTTCTTT. Its protein product is CASSLYLQVPTEAFF. The chain uses TRBV5-5 and TRBJ1-1; weak D call: TRBD1 (5 bases). CDR3 size: 15 residues. Germline lookup yields CDR1 SGHKS and CDR2 YYEKEE (reference sequence). Trimming cost V 1 base and J 4 bases, with 14 bases left between them.

V gene TRBV5-1 combines with J gene TRBJ1-1; 9 bases agree with TRBD1. The CDR3 is made up of 13 amino acids. Germline CDR1 SGHRS, CDR2 YFSETQ. V was clipped by 7 bases and J by 6 bases; unmatched bases: 7. CDR3 in DNA: TGCGCCAGCTCTACAGGGGGCGGCTCTGAAGCTTTCTTT. Translation gives CASSTGGGSEAFF. Complete variable domain (other parts from reference TRBV5-1 and TRBJ1-1): KAGVTQTPRYLIKTRGQQVTLSCSPISGHRSVSWYQQTPGQGLQFLFEYFSETQRNKGNFPGRFSGRQFSNSRSEMNVSTLELGDSALYLCASSTGGGSEAFFGQGTRLTVV.

The rearrangement joins TRBV19 to TRBJ2-7; TRBD1 might be the D (5 bases). Germline V CDR1 and CDR2: LNHDA, SQIVND (reference sequence). The CDR3 length is 14 residues. Trimming cost V 3 bases and J 0 bases, with 9 bases left between them. The CDR3 region has the DNA TGTGCCAGTAGTATTTTAGGGGCCTCCTACGAGCAGTACTTC. Amino acid sequence: CASSILGASYEQYF.

V usage is TRBV23-1 and J usage is TRBJ1-2; D remains ambiguous. TRBV23-1 is assigned to the ORF class and has an uncertain function. V lost 2 bases and J 2 bases, leaving 6 bases between the germline ends. The CDR3 runs 13 residues. CDR3 region: CASSQGQNYGYTF. The DNA for the CDR3 is TGCGCCAGCAGTCAAGGGCAGAACTATGGCTACACCTTC.

The V call is TRBV19, the J call TRBJ2-1; D possibly corresponds to TRBD1 (5 bases). The CDR3 extends over 12 amino acids. Trimming stripped 3 bases from V and 13 bases from J, with 13 bases between. Germline assignment: CDR1 LNHDA and CDR2 SQIVND (reference sequence). CDR3 nucleotides: TGTGCCAGTAGTATTAAGGGGTCAGGACAGTTCTTC. Translation gives CASSIKGSGQFF.

V is TRBV5-4 and J is TRBJ1-3, with D unresolved. The CDR3 sequence is 16 residues long. CDR1 and CDR2 from the germline V gene are SGHNT and YYREEE (reference sequence). V lost 4 bases to trimming and J lost 0 bases, with 14 bases between them. CDR3 DNA: TGTGCCAGCAGCCCCGAACCGGGGTACTCTGGAAACACCATATATTTT. Protein sequence: CASSPEPGYSGNTIYF.

V and J are TRBV12-3 or TRBV12-4 and TRBJ1-5; D remains ambiguous. The V end lost 1 base, the J end lost 12 bases, and 13 bases lay between the germline ends. The CDR3 has 13 residues. The CDR3 reads CASSLDLWAHQHF. The CDR3 nucleotides are TGTGCCAGCAGTTTAGATTTATGGGCGCACCAGCATTTT.

V is TRBV28 and J is TRBJ1-2; D is unresolved. The V gene lost 10 bases and the J gene lost 8 bases, with 20 bases spanning the gap. Germline V gene sequence: CDR1 MDHEN, CDR2 SYDVKM. The CDR3 contains 13 residues. CDR3 nucleotides: TGTGCCACCATCATCGGCGGATCGAGGGGCTACACCTTC. Protein sequence: CATIIGGSRGYTF.

The rearrangement links TRBV3-1 (or the pseudogene TRBV3-2) to TRBJ2-7, with a possible D match to TRBD2 (6 bases). The germline V gene has CDR1 LGHDT and CDR2 YNNKEL (reference sequence). CDR3 length equals 13 residues. Trimming stripped 7 bases from V and 7 bases from J, with 17 bases between. CDR3 amino acids: CASTPGGTREQYF. DNA for the CDR3: TGTGCCAGCACCCCCGGGGGAACGAGGGAGCAGTACTTC.